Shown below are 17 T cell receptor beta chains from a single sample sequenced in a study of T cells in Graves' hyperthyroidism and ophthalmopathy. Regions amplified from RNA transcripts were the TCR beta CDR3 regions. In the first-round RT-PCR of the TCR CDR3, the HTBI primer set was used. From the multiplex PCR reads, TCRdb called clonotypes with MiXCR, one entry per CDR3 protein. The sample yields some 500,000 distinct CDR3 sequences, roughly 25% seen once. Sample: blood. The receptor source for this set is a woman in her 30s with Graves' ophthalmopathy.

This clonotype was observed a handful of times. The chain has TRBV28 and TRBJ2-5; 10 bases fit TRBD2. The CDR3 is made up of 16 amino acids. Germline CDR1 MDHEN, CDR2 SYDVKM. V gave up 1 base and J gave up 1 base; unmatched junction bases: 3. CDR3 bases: TGTGCCAGCAGTTTATTGGGACTAGCGAGCCAAGAGACCCAGTACTTC. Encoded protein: CASSLLGLASQETQYF. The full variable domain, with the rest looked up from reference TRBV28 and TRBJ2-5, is DVKVTQSSRYLVKRTGEKVFLECVQDMDHENMFWYRQDPGLGLRLIYFSYDVKMKEKGDIPEGYSVSREKKERFSLILESASTNQTSMYLCASSLLGLASQETQYFGPGTRLLVL.

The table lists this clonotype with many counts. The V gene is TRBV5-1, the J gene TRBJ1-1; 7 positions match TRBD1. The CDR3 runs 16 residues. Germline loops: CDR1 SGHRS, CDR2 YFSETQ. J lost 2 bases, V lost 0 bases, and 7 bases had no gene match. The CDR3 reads CASSLDRRGRNTEAFF. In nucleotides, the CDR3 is TGCGCCAGCAGCTTGGACCGCAGGGGGAGAAACACTGAAGCTTTCTTT.

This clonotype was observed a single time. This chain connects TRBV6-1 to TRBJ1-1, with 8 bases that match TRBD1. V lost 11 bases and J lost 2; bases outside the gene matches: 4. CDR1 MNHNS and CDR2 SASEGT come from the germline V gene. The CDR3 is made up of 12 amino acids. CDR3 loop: CALQGANTEAFF. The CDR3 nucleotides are TGTGCCCTCCAGGGGGCAAACACTGAAGCTTTCTTT.

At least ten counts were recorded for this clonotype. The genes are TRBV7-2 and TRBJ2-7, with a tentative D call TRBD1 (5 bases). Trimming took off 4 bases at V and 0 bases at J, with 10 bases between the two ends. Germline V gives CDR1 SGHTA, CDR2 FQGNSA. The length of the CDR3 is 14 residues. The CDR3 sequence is CASSSRQSSYEQYF. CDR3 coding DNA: TGTGCCAGCAGCTCTAGACAGAGCTCCTACGAGCAGTACTTC. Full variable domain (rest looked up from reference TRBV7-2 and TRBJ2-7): GAGVSQSPSNKVTEKGKDVELRCDPISGHTALYWYRQSLGQGLEFLIYFQGNSAPDKSGLPSDRFSAERTGGSVSTLTIQRTQQEDSAVYLCASSSRQSSYEQYFGPGTRLTVT.

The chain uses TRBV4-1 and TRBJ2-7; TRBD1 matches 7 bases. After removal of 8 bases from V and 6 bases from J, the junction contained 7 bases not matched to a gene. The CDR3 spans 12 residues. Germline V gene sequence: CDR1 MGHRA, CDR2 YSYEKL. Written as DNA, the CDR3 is TGCGCCAGCTCCGGACAGGAGTCCGAGCAGTACTTC. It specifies CASSGQESEQYF.

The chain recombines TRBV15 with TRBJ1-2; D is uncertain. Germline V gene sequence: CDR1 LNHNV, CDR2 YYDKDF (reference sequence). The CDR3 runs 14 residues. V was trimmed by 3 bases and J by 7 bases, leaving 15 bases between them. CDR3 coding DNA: TGTGCCACCAGCAGCACGCGGGGAGAGTTTGGCTACACCTTC. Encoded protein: CATSSTRGEFGYTF. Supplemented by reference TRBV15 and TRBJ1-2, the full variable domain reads DAMVIQNPRYQVTQFGKPVTLSCSQTLNHNVMYWYQQKSSQAPKLLFHYYDKDFNNEADTPDNFQSRRPNTSFCFLDIRSPGLGDTAMYLCATSSTRGEFGYTFGSGTRLTVV.

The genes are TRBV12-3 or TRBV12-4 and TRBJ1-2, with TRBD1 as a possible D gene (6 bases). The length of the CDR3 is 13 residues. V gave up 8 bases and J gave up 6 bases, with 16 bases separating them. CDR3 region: CASGVGGGNGYTF. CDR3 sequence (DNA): TGTGCCAGCGGGGTAGGAGGGGGGAATGGCTACACCTTC.

The CDR3 DNA reads TGCAGTGCCGGACTAGCGGGAGAGACCCAGTACTTC. Translating it yields CSAGLAGETQYF. The chain combines TRBV20-1 with TRBJ2-5; 11 nucleotides match TRBD2. Germline CDR1 and CDR2: DFQATT and SNEGSKA (reference sequence). With V trimmed by 6 bases and J by 4 bases, 1 base remained unmatched. This CDR3 has 12 amino acids.

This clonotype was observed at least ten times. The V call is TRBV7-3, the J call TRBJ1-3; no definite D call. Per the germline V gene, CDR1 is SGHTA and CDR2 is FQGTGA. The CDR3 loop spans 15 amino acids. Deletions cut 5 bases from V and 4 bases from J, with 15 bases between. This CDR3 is CASSADHGWGNTIYF. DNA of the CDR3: TGTGCCAGCAGCGCGGACCATGGTTGGGGAAACACCATATATTTT.

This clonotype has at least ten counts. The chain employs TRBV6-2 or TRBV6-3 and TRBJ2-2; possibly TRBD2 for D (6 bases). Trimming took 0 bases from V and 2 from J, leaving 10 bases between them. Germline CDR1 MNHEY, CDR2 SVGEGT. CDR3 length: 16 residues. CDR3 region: CASSYSGTDNTGELFF. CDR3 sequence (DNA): TGTGCCAGCAGTTACTCGGGGACTGATAACACCGGGGAGCTGTTTTTT.

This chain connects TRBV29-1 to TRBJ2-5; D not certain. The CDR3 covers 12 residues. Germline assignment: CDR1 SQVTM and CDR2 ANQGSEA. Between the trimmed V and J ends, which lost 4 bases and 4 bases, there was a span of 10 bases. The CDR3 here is CSVVIKGETQYF. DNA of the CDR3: TGCAGCGTTGTTATTAAGGGAGAGACCCAGTACTTC.

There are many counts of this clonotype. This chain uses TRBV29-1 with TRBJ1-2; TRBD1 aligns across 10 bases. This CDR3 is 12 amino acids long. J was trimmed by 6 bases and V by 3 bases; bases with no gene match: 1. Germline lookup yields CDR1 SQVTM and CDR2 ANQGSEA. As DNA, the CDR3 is TGCAGCGTTGACGGACAGGGGGATGGCTACACCTTC. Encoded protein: CSVDGQGDGYTF.

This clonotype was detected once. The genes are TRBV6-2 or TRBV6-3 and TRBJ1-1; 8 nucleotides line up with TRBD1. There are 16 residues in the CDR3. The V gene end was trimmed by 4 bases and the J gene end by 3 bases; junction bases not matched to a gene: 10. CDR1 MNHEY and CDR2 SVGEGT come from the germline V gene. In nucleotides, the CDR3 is TGTGCCAGCAGTTTAAGGGACAGGCTGAATTACACTGAAGCTTTCTTT. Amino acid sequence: CASSLRDRLNYTEAFF.

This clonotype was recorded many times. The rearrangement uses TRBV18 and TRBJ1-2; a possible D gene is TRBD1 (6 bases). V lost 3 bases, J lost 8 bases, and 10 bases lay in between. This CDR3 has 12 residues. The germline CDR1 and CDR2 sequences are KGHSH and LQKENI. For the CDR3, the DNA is TGTGCCAGCTCACCTGGAGGGACAGGCTACACCTTC. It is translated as CASSPGGTGYTF.

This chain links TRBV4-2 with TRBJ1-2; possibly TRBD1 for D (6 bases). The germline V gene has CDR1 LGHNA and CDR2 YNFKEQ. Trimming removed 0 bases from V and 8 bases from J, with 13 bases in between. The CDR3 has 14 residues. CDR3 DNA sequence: TGTGCCAGCAGCCAAGATCGGGACAAAGTGGGCTACACCTTC. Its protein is CASSQDRDKVGYTF.

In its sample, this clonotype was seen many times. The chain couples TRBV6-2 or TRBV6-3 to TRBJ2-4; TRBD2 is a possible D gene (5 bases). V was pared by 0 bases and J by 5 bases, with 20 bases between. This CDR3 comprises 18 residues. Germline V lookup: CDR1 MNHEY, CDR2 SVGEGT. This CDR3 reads CASSYSIAEELEENIQYF. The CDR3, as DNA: TGTGCCAGCAGTTACTCGATAGCCGAGGAGTTGGAGGAAAACATTCAGTACTTC.

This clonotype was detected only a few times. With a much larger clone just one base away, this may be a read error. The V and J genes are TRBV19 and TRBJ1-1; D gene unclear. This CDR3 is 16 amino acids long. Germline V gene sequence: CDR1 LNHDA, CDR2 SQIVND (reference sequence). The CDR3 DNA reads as TGTGGCAGTAGTATAACGTTTGAAGGTCCGAACACTGAAGCTTTCTTT. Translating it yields CGSSITFEGPNTEAFF.